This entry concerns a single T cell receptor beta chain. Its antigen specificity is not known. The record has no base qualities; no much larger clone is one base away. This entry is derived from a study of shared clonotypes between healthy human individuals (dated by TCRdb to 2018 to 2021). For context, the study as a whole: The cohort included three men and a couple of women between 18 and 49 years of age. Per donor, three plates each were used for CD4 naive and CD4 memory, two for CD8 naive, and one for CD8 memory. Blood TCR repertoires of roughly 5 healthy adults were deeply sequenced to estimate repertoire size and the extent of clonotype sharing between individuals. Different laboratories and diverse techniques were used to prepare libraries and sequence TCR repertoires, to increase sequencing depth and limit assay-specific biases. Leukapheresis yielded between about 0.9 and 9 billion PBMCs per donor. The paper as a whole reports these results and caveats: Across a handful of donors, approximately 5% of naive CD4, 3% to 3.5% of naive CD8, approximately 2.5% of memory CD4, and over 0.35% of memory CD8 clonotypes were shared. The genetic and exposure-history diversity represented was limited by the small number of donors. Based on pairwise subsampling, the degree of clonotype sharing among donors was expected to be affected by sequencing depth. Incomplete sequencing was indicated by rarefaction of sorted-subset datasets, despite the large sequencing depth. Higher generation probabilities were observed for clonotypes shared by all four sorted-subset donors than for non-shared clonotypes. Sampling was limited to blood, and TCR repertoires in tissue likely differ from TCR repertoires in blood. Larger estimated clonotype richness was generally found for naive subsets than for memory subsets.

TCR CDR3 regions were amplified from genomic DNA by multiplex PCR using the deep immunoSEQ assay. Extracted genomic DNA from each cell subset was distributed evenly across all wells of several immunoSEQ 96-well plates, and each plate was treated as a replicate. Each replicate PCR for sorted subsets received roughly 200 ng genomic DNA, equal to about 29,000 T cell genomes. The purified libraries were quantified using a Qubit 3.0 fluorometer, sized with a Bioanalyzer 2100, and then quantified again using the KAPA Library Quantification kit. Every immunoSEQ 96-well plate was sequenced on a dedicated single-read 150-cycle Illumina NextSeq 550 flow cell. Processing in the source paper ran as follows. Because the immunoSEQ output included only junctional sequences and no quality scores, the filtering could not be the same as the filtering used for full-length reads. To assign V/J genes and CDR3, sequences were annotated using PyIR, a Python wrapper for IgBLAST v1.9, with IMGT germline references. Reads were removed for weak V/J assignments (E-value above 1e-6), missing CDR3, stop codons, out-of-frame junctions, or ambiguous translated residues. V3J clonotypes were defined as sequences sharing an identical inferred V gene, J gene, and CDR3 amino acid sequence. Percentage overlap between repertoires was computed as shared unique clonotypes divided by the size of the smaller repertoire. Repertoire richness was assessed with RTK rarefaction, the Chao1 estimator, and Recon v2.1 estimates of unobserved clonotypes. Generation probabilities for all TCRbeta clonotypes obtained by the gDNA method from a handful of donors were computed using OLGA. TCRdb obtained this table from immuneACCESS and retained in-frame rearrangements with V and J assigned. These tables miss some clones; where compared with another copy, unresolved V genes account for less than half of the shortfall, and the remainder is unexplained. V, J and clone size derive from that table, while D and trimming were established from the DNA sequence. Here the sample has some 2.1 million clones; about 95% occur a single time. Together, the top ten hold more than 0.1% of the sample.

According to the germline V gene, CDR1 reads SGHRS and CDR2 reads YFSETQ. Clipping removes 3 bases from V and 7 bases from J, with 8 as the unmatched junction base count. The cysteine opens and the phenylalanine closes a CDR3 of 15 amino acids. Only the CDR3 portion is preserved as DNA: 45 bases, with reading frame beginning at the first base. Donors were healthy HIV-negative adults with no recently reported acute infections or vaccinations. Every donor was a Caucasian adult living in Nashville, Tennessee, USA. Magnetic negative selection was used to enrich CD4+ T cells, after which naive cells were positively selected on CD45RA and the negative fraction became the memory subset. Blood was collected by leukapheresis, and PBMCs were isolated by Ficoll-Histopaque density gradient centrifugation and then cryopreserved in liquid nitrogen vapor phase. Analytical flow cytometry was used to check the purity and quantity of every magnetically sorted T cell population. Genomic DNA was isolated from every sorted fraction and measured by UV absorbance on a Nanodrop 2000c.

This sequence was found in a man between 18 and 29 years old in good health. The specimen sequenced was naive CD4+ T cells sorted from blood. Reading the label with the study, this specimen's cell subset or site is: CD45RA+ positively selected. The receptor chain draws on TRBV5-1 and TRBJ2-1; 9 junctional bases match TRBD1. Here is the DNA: TGCGCCAGCAGCTATGGGGACAGGGCCGGGAATGAGCAGTTCTTC. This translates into CASSYGDRAGNEQFF.